Listed below are T cell receptor beta chains from one sample, sequenced in a study of blood T cell repertoires in COVID-19. Data came from immunoSEQ multiplex PCR; TCRdb stores just in-frame clones and leaves some out. The data contain 200,000 to 300,000 clones, about 86% of them singletons. Material for sequencing was peripheral blood. All receptors derive from a man older than 75 with acute or convalescent COVID-19. The conserved cysteine and the conserved F or W are not part of the CDR3 here. The order of the fields is J gene, V gene, CDR3 protein.

>TRBJ2-3|TRBV7-9
ASSLALASTDTQY
>TRBJ2-7|TRBV28
ASSLGQGGEQY
>TRBJ1-2|TRBV19
ASSPTGGVYGYT
>TRBJ1-6|TRBV9
ASSPEELGSPLH
>TRBJ1-5|TRBV4-2
ASSQNLGGDQPQH
>TRBJ2-7|TRBV5-1
ASSAGTGTYEQY
>TRBJ1-2|TRBV6-5
ASSPRQGPYGYT
>TRBJ2-7|TRBV5-1
ASRRDRTYEQY
>TRBJ1-6|TRBV2
ASRELDNSPLH
>TRBJ2-6|TRBV6-4
ASSEGGTGANVLT
>TRBJ2-2|TRBV6-2/TRBV6-3
ASSRLAANTGELF
>TRBJ1-2|TRBV27
ASSLNRGVNGYT
>TRBJ2-7|TRBV28
ASTLERSAEQY
>TRBJ2-7|TRBV28
ASAPPGRGLGEQY
>TRBJ1-3|TRBV11-3
ASSLGGPGNTIY
>TRBJ2-5|TRBV7-8
ASSLQGLYQETQY
>TRBJ2-1|TRBV5-1
ASSLLAGTRQYEQF
>TRBJ2-2|TRBV2
ASSTDTGELF
>TRBJ1-2|TRBV2
ASTGQGRSYGYT
>TRBJ1-4|TRBV12-2
ASLQVYRANEKLF
>TRBJ2-3|TRBV5-1
ASSLQGATSTDTQY
>TRBJ2-7|TRBV5-1
ASSLGGTGPYEQY
>TRBJ2-1|TRBV24-1
ATSDLVAGGGYNEQF
>TRBJ1-3|TRBV11-2
ASSFTESGNTIY
>TRBJ1-4|TRBV2
ASNRDRGRELF
>TRBJ2-3|TRBV5-6
ASSPPGQGITDTQY
>TRBJ2-2|TRBV3-1/TRBV3-2
ASSQGLTGELF
>TRBJ2-7|TRBV7-9
ASSLGQAREQY
>TRBJ2-5|TRBV3-1/TRBV3-2
ASSRHCPGLRGMYQETQY
>TRBJ1-1|TRBV11-2
ASSPGHSSAEAF
>TRBJ1-4|TRBV3-1/TRBV3-2
ASRWDRANEKLF
>TRBJ1-2|TRBV5-4
ASSSGALGYGYT
>TRBJ1-6|TRBV14
ASSPGQGGNSPLH